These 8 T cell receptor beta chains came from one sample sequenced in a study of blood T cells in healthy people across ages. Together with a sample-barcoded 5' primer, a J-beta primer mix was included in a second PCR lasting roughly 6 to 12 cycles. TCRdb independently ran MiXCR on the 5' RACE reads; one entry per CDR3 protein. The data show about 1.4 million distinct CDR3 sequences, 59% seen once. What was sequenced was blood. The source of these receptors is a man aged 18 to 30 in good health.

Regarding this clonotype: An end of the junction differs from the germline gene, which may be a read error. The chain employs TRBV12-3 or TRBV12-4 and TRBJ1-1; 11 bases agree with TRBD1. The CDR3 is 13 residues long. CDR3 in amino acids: CTSVRDRGAEAFF. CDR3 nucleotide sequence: TGTACCAGCGTCCGGGACAGGGGGGCTGAAGCTTTCTTT.

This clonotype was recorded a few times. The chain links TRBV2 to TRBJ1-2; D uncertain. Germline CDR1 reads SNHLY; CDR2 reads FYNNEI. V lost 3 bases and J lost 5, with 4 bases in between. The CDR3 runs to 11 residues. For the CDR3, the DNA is TGTGCCAGCAGTGACATTTATGGCTACACCTTC. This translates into CASSDIYGYTF.

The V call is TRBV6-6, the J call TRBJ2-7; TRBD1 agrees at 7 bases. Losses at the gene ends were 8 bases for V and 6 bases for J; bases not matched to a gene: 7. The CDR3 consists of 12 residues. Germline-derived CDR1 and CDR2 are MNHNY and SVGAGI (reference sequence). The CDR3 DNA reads TGTGCCAGCGACACAGGGGCCCCCGAGCAGTACTTC. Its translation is CASDTGAPEQYF.

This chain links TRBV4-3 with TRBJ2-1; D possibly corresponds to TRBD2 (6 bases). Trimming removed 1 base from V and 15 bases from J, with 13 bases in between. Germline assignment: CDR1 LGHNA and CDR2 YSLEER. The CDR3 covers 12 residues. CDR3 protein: CASSQAGGALFF. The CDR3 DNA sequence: TGCGCCAGCAGCCAAGCTGGAGGGGCTTTGTTCTTC.

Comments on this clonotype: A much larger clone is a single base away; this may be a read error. CDR3 amino acids: CSARVEVAGVLGKNIQYF. The CDR3 bases are TGCAGTGCTAGAGTAGAGGTAGCGGGGGTCCTAGGCAAAAACATTCAGTACTTC. The rearrangement links TRBV20-1 to TRBJ2-4; TRBD2 agrees at 9 bases. This CDR3 is 18 amino acids long. With 1 base clipped from V and 3 bases from J, the junction kept 13 bases outside the gene matches. From germline, CDR1 is DFQATT and CDR2 SNEGSKA (reference sequence).

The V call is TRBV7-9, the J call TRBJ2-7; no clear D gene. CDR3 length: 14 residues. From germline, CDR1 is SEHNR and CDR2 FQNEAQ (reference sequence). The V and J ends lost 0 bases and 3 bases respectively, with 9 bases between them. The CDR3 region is CASSLAFGDYEQYF. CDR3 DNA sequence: TGTGCCAGCAGCTTAGCTTTCGGAGACTACGAGCAGTACTTC. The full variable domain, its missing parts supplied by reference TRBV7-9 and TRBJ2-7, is DTGVSQNPRHKITKRGQNVTFRCDPISEHNRLYWYRQTLGQGPEFLTYFQNEAQLEKSRLLSDRFSAERPKGSFSTLEIQRTEQGDSAMYLCASSLAFGDYEQYFGPGTRLTVT.

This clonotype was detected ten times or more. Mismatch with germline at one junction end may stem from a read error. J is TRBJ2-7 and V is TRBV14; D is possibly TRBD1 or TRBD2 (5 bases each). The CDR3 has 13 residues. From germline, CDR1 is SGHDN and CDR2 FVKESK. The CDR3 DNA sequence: TGCGCCAGCAGCCAAGTAAGGGGACACGAGCAGTACTTC. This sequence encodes CASSQVRGHEQYF.

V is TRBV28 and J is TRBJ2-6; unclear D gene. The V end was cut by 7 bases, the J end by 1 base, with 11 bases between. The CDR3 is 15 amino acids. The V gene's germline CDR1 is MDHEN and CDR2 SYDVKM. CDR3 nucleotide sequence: TGTGCCAGCATTCCTACCCAATCTGGGGCCAACGTCCTGACTTTC. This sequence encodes CASIPTQSGANVLTF.